A single T cell receptor (beta chain) is shown here with its context. What it recognizes is unknown. Amplification used 60 Vbeta primers and 13 Jbeta primers. Produced via immunoSEQ multiplex PCR; TCRdb's table is partial and in-frame only. The data show 120,000 to 150,000 clones, about a tenth seen once. This CDR3 contains 11 residues. Germline CDR1 SGHDT, CDR2 YYEEEE. Trimming removed 1 base from V and 6 bases from J, with 5 bases in between. The data were taken from a study of cytomegalovirus exposure and HLA in healthy donors. Points from the study as a whole: Donors belonging to an Asian-associated ancestry cluster reportedly showed fewer N-insertions in productive TCRs than the approximately 640-donor mean, according to what a later analysis found.

The specimen was PBMCs. The clonotype was recovered from a male donor in good health and CMV-seronegative. This sequence joins TRBV5-6 and TRBJ2-7, with D hard to call. CDR3 residues: CASSLYSEQYF. The DNA of the CDR3 is TGTGCCAGCAGCTTGTACTCCGAGCAGTACTTC.